This TCR beta chain was identified during a study of TIL therapy for anti-PD-1-resistant metastatic lung cancer. Study-level information: Median patient age was about 56, ranging about 38-80 years.

The immunoSEQ assay was v3. The protocol was immunoSEQ multiplex PCR, while the TCRdb copy is restricted to in-frame clones and leaves out a portion. Of roughly 11,000 clones in the sample, around 80% were seen once. The CDR3 extends over 14 amino acids. V was pared by 4 bases and J by 5 bases, with 15 bases between. In germline, CDR1 is SGHNT, CDR2 YYREEE (reference sequence). Specified time point: pre-treatment sample, taken before nivolumab and TIL therapy. This clone was detected a few times. Source: blood, taken at baseline. The clonotype was recovered from a person aged 25 to 80 with non-small cell lung cancer. The genes are TRBV5-4 and TRBJ1-1; D is uncertain. Here the CDR3 reads CASSPGNLGTEAFF. The CDR3 nucleotides are TGTGCCAGCAGCCCTGGGAATCTGGGGACTGAAGCTTTCTTT.